A single sample is the source of the 8 T cell receptor beta chains below, sequenced in a study of blood T cells in healthy people across ages (dated by TCRdb to 2015 to 2017). Preparation of the library involved 5' RACE. TCRdb shows the sequencer as Illumina HiSeq 2500. A second PCR of about 7 to 12 cycles was run with a J-beta primer mix and a sample-barcoded 5' primer. The public reads were quality trimmed at Q25 with fastp and then assembled into clones with MiXCR by TCRdb, keeping productive beta chains. Entries are consolidated by CDR3 protein sequence, retaining the most common genes and DNA. Present in this sample are about 760,000 distinct CDR3 sequences, just under 25% of which were seen just once. Of the sample, 9.4% falls within the top ten clones. These data were also filed under a second study, of T cells of mothers and their children.

Material for sequencing was blood. These receptors came from a boy aged 10-17 years in good health.

The chain carries TRBV27 and TRBJ2-1; D could derive from TRBD1 or TRBD2 (6 bases each). Germline CDR1 reads MNHEY; CDR2 reads SMNVEV (reference sequence). The CDR3 totals 13 residues. Trimming left V 7 bases short and J 4 bases short, with 11 bases between. DNA for the CDR3: TGTGCCAGCATAGGGGGGCCGTACAATGAGCAGTTCTTC. This sequence encodes CASIGGPYNEQFF.

This clonotype was found a few times. V is TRBV11-3 and J is TRBJ2-1; 9 bases map to TRBD2. With V trimmed by 6 bases and J by 5 bases, 17 bases remained unmatched. The germline gives CDR1 SGHNT, CDR2 YENEEA. The CDR3 has 18 amino acids. CDR3 loop: CASSPWRGGQSTDNEQFF. CDR3 DNA: TGTGCCAGCAGTCCCTGGCGGGGGGGTCAATCGACTGACAATGAGCAGTTCTTC. The entire variable domain, with the rest obtained from reference TRBV11-3 and TRBJ2-1, is as follows: EAGVVQSPRYKIIEKKQPVAFWCNPISGHNTLYWYLQNLGQGPELLIRYENEEAVDDSQLPKDRFSAERLKGVDSTLKIQPAELGDSAVYLCASSPWRGGQSTDNEQFFGPGTRLTVL.

This clonotype was seen a handful of times. The chain carries TRBV29-1 and TRBJ2-7; possibly TRBD1 for D (7 bases). CDR1 and CDR2 (germline): SQVTM, ANQGSEA. The CDR3 is 12 residues long. The germline V and J ends were trimmed by 7 bases and 5 bases, with 15 bases remaining between them. CDR3 in amino acids: CSAEEGADEQYF. The CDR3 DNA is TGCAGCGCGGAGGAGGGGGCGGACGAGCAGTACTTC.

This sequence joins TRBV2 and TRBJ2-1; tentatively, D is TRBD2 (6 bases). Germline CDR1 reads SNHLY; CDR2 reads FYNNEI. The CDR3 sequence is 12 residues long. In DNA, the CDR3 is TGTGTCCCCAGGGACTCCGCCAATGAGCAGTTCTTC. Its protein is CVPRDSANEQFF.

This clonotype was observed a few times. The DNA for the CDR3 is TGTGCCAGCAGTCGGAGAGGGACCCACTACGAGCAGTACTTC. Its translation: CASSRRGTHYEQYF. The chain combines TRBV27 with TRBJ2-7; D may be TRBD1 or TRBD2 (5 bases each). V was trimmed by 5 bases and J by 3 bases, leaving 14 bases between them. Germline CDR1 reads MNHEY; CDR2 reads SMNVEV (reference sequence). The CDR3 is 14 amino acids.

The rearrangement links TRBV29-1 to TRBJ1-1; no clear D gene. Germline V gene lookup returns CDR1 SQVTM and CDR2 ANQGSEA. The CDR3 is made up of 14 amino acids. The ends were cut back, 5 bases at V and 0 bases at J, with 13 bases in the middle. CDR3 protein: CSVTWGSMNTEAFF. CDR3 nucleotides: TGCAGCGTTACGTGGGGATCCATGAACACTGAAGCTTTCTTT.

V is TRBV4-1 and J is TRBJ1-2; D not resolved. The CDR3 loop spans 16 amino acids. Per the germline V gene, CDR1 is MGHRA and CDR2 is YSYEKL. The ends were cut back, 1 base at V and 4 bases at J, with 16 bases in the middle. The CDR3 DNA reads as TGCGCCAGCAGCCAAGGGGCACAGCTAATAGTCTATGGCTACACCTTC. Protein product: CASSQGAQLIVYGYTF.

This clonotype was detected only a few times. V is TRBV7-2 and J is TRBJ2-5; 10 bases are shared with TRBD2. Germline CDR1 reads SGHTA; CDR2 reads FQGNSA. The CDR3 is 13 amino acids. The junction had 8 bases not matched to a gene; V was cut back by 4 bases and J by 12 bases. The CDR3 DNA follows: TGTGCCAGCAGCTCAGGCCCGGGACTAGCGAAGTACTTC. Its protein is CASSSGPGLAKYF.